One sample yielded the 28 T cell receptor beta chains listed below, sequenced in a study of blood T cell repertoires in COVID-19. Clones were sequenced by immunoSEQ multiplex PCR, and TCRdb holds only the in-frame ones, with some missing. The table lists over 100,000 clones, 70% to 90% of them singletons, with around 2% in the top ten. Sequencing was performed on peripheral blood. These receptors were collected from a man aged 50-60 years with active COVID-19.

The chain employs TRBV29-1 and TRBJ1-1; D may be TRBD1 (5 bases). The germline gives CDR1 SQVTM, CDR2 ANQGSEA. Trimming pared 1 base from V and 10 bases from J, leaving 13 bases between. The CDR3 has 12 amino acids. CDR3 nucleotides: TGCAGCGTTGAAGCCGGACATAAGACAGCTTTCTTT. It codes for CSVEAGHKTAFF.

In this sample, this clone turned up once. This chain joins TRBV13 and TRBJ2-7; 12 bases are a match to TRBD2. The CDR3 loop spans 17 amino acids. Germline CDR1 and CDR2: PRHDT and FYEKMQ (reference sequence). J lost 6 bases, V lost 2 bases, and 11 bases had no gene match. The CDR3 DNA is TGTGCCAGCAGCTTATCCCCGACTAGCGGGGGTAGGGGCGAGCAGTACTTC. This encodes CASSLSPTSGGRGEQYF.

This clone was observed a single time. CDR3 nucleotide sequence: TGTGCCAGCAGTGAAGCGAGGTTTTTCGGCTACACCTTC. The encoded protein is CASSEARFFGYTF. This chain joins TRBV2 and TRBJ1-2; no clear D gene. The V gene lost 0 bases and the J gene lost 8 bases, with 10 bases spanning the gap. Germline loops: CDR1 SNHLY, CDR2 FYNNEI. This CDR3 contains 13 residues.

The J gene is TRBJ2-3, the V gene TRBV20-1; TRBD2 matches 9 bases. The ends lost 5 bases at V and 12 bases at J; junction bases unmatched: 6. Germline assignment: CDR1 DFQATT and CDR2 SNEGSKA (reference sequence). The CDR3 has 11 amino acids. CDR3 protein: CSAPAGGHQYF. The CDR3 DNA follows: TGCAGTGCTCCTGCGGGGGGGCACCAGTATTTT.

The chain uses TRBV30 and TRBJ2-7; D is possibly TRBD1 (5 bases). Germline V gene lookup returns CDR1 GTSNPN and CDR2 SVGIG (reference sequence). The CDR3 is made up of 11 amino acids. V lost 4 bases to trimming and J lost 5 bases, with 9 bases between them. CDR3: CAWNVQDEQYF. The CDR3 DNA reads TGTGCCTGGAATGTACAGGACGAGCAGTACTTC.

The J gene is TRBJ1-3, the V gene TRBV9, with D maybe TRBD1 (5 bases). Per the germline V gene, CDR1 is SGDLS and CDR2 is YYNGEE. The ends were cut back, 3 bases at V and 0 bases at J, with 10 bases in the middle. The CDR3 runs 15 residues. The CDR3 is CASSADGGSGNTIYF. In DNA form, the CDR3 reads TGTGCCAGCAGCGCTGACGGGGGCTCTGGAAACACCATATATTTT.

The chain carries TRBV2 and TRBJ2-5; 10 bases match TRBD2. V lost 4 bases and J lost 4; bases outside the gene matches: 9. The germline V gene encodes CDR1 SNHLY and CDR2 FYNNEI. The CDR3 consists of 16 residues. The CDR3 DNA reads as TGTGCCAGCAGTGCCGGGAGCGGGGGGGCAAGAGAGACCCAGTACTTC. Its translation is CASSAGSGGARETQYF.

The V and J genes are TRBV6-2 or TRBV6-3 and TRBJ2-7; no clear D gene. Germline V lookup: CDR1 MNHEY, CDR2 SVGEGT. V was shortened by 6 bases and J by 12 bases, with 21 bases between the two germline ends. The CDR3 has 13 amino acids. CDR3 bases: TGTGCCAGCAGCCCTCATCAACAGCTCCCTATGTACTTC. This gives the protein CASSPHQQLPMYF.

The rearrangement uses TRBV2 and TRBJ1-3; the D is unclear. Germline CDR1 reads SNHLY; CDR2 reads FYNNEI. With 4 bases removed from V and 2 bases from J, the gap between germline ends came to 3 bases. The CDR3 length is 12 residues. CDR3: CASSGPGNTIYF. The DNA for the CDR3 is TGTGCCAGCAGTGGGCCTGGAAACACCATATATTTT.

The chain has TRBV11-2 and TRBJ2-2; unclear D gene. The CDR3 is 12 amino acids. V lost 5 bases to trimming and J lost 6 bases, with 7 bases between them. Germline V CDR1 and CDR2: SGHAT, FQNNGV. Here the CDR3 DNA reads TGTGCCAGCAGCGGAGCGTCCGGGGAGCTGTTTTTT. Translated, it gives CASSGASGELFF. Looking up the rest from reference TRBV11-2 and TRBJ2-2 gives the full variable domain: EAGVAQSPRYKIIEKRQSVAFWCNPISGHATLYWYQQILGQGPKLLIQFQNNGVVDDSQLPKDRFSAERLKGVDSTLKIQPAKLEDSAVYLCASSGASGELFFGEGSRLTVL.

The CDR3 here is CASSSTGPQETQYF. CDR3 nucleotides: TGTGCCAGCAGCTCGACAGGGCCCCAGGAGACCCAGTACTTC. The rearrangement uses TRBV5-4 and TRBJ2-5, with 7 bases fitting TRBD1. This CDR3 region has 14 residues. The junction had 7 bases not matched to a gene; V was cut back by 3 bases and J by 5 bases. The germline CDR1 and CDR2 sequences are SGHNT and YYREEE (reference sequence).

V is TRBV18 and J is TRBJ2-1, with 8 bases fitting TRBD2. Germline CDR1 reads KGHSH; CDR2 reads LQKENI. With V trimmed by 0 bases and J by 2 bases, 6 bases remained unmatched. This CDR3 is built from 17 residues. The CDR3 bases are TGTGCCAGCTCACCACCTGGAGCGGGGGCAACCTACAATGAGCAGTTCTTC. Protein product: CASSPPGAGATYNEQFF.

This clone came up a few times. The gene calls are TRBV19 and TRBJ2-7, with a weak D call TRBD2 (6 bases). Germline CDR1 LNHDA, CDR2 SQIVND (reference sequence). Between the trimmed V and J ends, which lost 5 bases and 3 bases, there was a span of 20 bases. The CDR3 sequence is 16 residues long. The CDR3 is CASSLQAGTGVYEQYF. CDR3 in DNA: TGTGCCAGTAGTCTACAGGCGGGGACCGGCGTCTACGAGCAGTACTTC.

V gene TRBV12-3 or TRBV12-4 combines with J gene TRBJ1-1; D call uncertain. The germline V and J ends were trimmed by 6 bases and 10 bases, with 15 bases remaining between them. The CDR3 runs to 12 residues. CDR3 sequence reads: CASSSKPRGAFF. CDR3 coding DNA: TGTGCCAGCAGCTCAAAGCCCCGAGGAGCTTTCTTT.

This sequence joins TRBV3-1 (or the pseudogene TRBV3-2) and TRBJ2-7, with a weak D call TRBD1 (5 bases). Germline loops: CDR1 LGHDT, CDR2 YNNKEL (reference sequence). The CDR3 loop spans 13 amino acids. The V gene lost 2 bases and the J gene lost 7 bases, with 12 bases spanning the gap. CDR3 nucleotide sequence: TGTGCCAGCAGCCAAAGCAGGGCTGGGGAGCAGTACTTC. Translation gives CASSQSRAGEQYF.

The V and J genes are TRBV7-9 and TRBJ1-4; no clear D. CDR1 is SEHNR and CDR2 is FQNEAQ in the germline V gene (reference sequence). Trimming took 3 bases from V and 4 from J, leaving 6 bases between them. This CDR3 has 13 amino acids. CDR3 DNA sequence: TGTGCCAGCAGCTTTTTCCTTAATGAAAAACTGTTTTTT. Translation gives CASSFFLNEKLFF.

The chain employs TRBV6-5 and TRBJ2-7; 7 nucleotides match TRBD2. The CDR3 extends over 14 amino acids. Germline V gene lookup returns CDR1 MNHEY and CDR2 SVGAGI. V lost 10 bases, J lost 4 bases, and 13 bases stayed unmatched. CDR3 sequence: CATTAPGLKYEQYF. Here the CDR3 DNA reads TGTGCCACCACCGCCCCGGGACTAAAATACGAGCAGTACTTC.

The chain is built from TRBV2 and TRBJ1-2; possible D gene TRBD1, 5 bases. The length of the CDR3 is 12 residues. The germline V gene encodes CDR1 SNHLY and CDR2 FYNNEI. V was cut by 7 bases and J by 2 bases, with 8 bases left in between. The CDR3 here is CASNGGNYGYTF. The CDR3 region has the DNA TGTGCCAGCAACGGGGGGAACTATGGCTACACCTTC.

This chain joins TRBV19 and TRBJ1-3, with D possibly being TRBD1 (5 bases). The CDR3 is 14 residues long. V was clipped by 5 bases and J by 0 bases, with 8 bases between them. Germline-derived CDR1 and CDR2 are LNHDA and SQIVND (reference sequence). CDR3 in DNA: TGTGCCAGTAGTGGGGGAGGCTCTGGAAACACCATATATTTT. It codes for CASSGGGSGNTIYF.

The V call is TRBV10-3, the J call TRBJ1-2, with 8 bases fitting TRBD1. Germline assignment: CDR1 ENHRY and CDR2 SYGVKD. V was clipped by 4 bases and J by 4 bases; unmatched bases: 8. The CDR3 covers 15 residues. Here the CDR3 reads CAISASGGKGYGYTF. As DNA, the CDR3 is TGTGCCATCAGTGCATCAGGGGGCAAAGGCTATGGCTACACCTTC.

Only a few counts were recorded for this clone. The chain links TRBV7-2 to TRBJ1-4; 8 nucleotides line up with TRBD1. Germline V gene sequence: CDR1 SGHTA, CDR2 FQGNSA. V lost 1 base to trimming and J lost 3 bases; unmatched junction nucleotides: 4. The CDR3 has 16 residues. Here the CDR3 reads CASSLGTGRANEKLFF. CDR3 bases: TGTGCCAGCAGCTTAGGGACAGGGAGGGCTAATGAAAAACTGTTTTTT.

This clone was observed a single time. The chain joins TRBV2 to TRBJ2-6; D remains ambiguous. Trimming stripped 0 bases from V and 0 bases from J, with 6 bases between. The germline V gene encodes CDR1 SNHLY and CDR2 FYNNEI. The CDR3 runs 16 residues. CDR3 DNA: TGTGCCAGCAGTGAAGCGCCGGGCTCTGGGGCCAACGTCCTGACTTTC. Its protein is CASSEAPGSGANVLTF.

The CDR3 DNA is TGTGCCAGTACCACGGGGTCGGTCAATCAGCCCCAGCATTTT. It specifies CASTTGSVNQPQHF. The chain carries TRBV19 and TRBJ1-5; D gene uncertain. V dropped 7 bases and J dropped 3 bases, with 13 bases sitting between them. Germline V gene lookup returns CDR1 LNHDA and CDR2 SQIVND (reference sequence). The CDR3 is 14 residues long.

The rearrangement uses TRBV5-1 and TRBJ2-2, with TRBD2 matching 8 bases. CDR1 is SGHRS, CDR2 YFSETQ, per germline. The CDR3 covers 16 residues. J lost 5 bases, V lost 0 bases, and 6 bases had no gene match. Here the CDR3 DNA reads TGCGCCAGCAGCTTGGAGGGCGGCGGGGGGACCGGGGAGCTGTTTTTT. Protein sequence: CASSLEGGGGTGELFF.

The chain links TRBV6-5 to TRBJ2-5, with 10 bases lining up with TRBD2. CDR3 length: 14 amino acids. In germline, CDR1 is MNHEY, CDR2 SVGAGI. V dropped 10 bases and J dropped 5; count of bases not matched to a gene: 10. The CDR3 region has the DNA TGTGCCACCATGAGCGGGGGGGCCATCGAGACCCAGTACTTC. This sequence encodes CATMSGGAIETQYF.

CDR3 nucleotide sequence: TGTGCCAGCAGTGCCTGGGCGGGGACCCAGTACTTC. This gives the protein CASSAWAGTQYF. This chain joins TRBV2 and TRBJ2-5; weak D call: TRBD2 (5 bases). This CDR3 contains 12 residues. CDR1 is SNHLY, CDR2 FYNNEI, per germline. Trimming stripped 4 bases from V and 7 bases from J, with 10 bases between.

V is TRBV7-2 and J is TRBJ2-7; 8 bases are shared with TRBD2. Germline V gene sequence: CDR1 SGHTA, CDR2 FQGNSA. Germline trimming cut 6 bases from V and 0 bases from J; bases unmatched to any gene: 7. This CDR3 is 15 amino acids long. The CDR3 reads CASSPGAGGSYEQYF. Here the CDR3 DNA reads TGTGCCAGCAGTCCGGGGGCGGGGGGCTCCTACGAGCAGTACTTC.

This rearrangement joins TRBV5-6 to TRBJ2-3; possible D gene TRBD2, 5 bases. Germline V CDR1 and CDR2: SGHDT, YYEEEE. Trimming shortened V by 4 bases and J by 0 bases, and 18 bases separated the two germline ends. The CDR3 spans 17 residues. The CDR3 protein is CASSPRAGVISTDTQYF. CDR3 in DNA: TGTGCCAGCAGCCCGAGGGCCGGGGTCATTAGCACAGATACGCAGTATTTT.